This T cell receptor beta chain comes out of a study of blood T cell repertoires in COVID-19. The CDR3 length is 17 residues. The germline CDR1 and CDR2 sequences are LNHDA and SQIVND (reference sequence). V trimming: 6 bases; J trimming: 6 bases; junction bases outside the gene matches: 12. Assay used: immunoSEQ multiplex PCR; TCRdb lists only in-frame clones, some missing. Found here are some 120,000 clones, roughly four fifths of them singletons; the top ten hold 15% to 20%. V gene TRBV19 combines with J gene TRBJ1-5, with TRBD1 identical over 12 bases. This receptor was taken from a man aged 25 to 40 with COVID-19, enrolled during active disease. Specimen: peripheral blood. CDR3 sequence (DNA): TGTGCCAGTAGCCTACGTGCCGGGACAGGGGGCTCTCAGCCCCAGCATTTT. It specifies CASSLRAGTGGSQPQHF.